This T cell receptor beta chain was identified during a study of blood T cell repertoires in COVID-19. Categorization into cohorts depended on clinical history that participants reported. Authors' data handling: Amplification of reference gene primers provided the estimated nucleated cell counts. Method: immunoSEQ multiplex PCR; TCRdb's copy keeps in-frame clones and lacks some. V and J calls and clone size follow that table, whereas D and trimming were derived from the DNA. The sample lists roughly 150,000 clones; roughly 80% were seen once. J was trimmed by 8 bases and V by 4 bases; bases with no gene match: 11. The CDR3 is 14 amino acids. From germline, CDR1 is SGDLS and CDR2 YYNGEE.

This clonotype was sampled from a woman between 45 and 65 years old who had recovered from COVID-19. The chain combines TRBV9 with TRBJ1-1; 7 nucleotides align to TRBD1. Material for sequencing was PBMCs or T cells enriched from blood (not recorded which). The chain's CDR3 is CASSPRTGAKEAFF. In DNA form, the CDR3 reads TGTGCCAGCAGCCCCCGGACAGGAGCAAAAGAAGCTTTCTTT.